The next 24 T cell receptor beta chains were all read from a single sample in a study of blood T cell repertoires in COVID-19. Here immunoSEQ multiplex PCR was the method, and the copy in TCRdb shows in-frame clones only, minus some. The sample lists 87,000 or so clones; around 87% were seen once. The source material was peripheral blood. These receptors were collected from a human donor with acute or convalescent COVID-19. The donor label of this sample is uncertain.

The chain is built from TRBV7-3 and TRBJ2-3, with 9 bases that match TRBD1. This CDR3 spans 15 amino acids. Germline assignment: CDR1 SGHTA and CDR2 FQGTGA. With 5 bases clipped from V and 1 base from J, the junction kept 4 bases outside the gene matches. CDR3 bases: TGTGCCAGCAGCCGGACAGGGGTTGGCACAGATACGCAGTATTTT. Translation gives CASSRTGVGTDTQYF.

This clone came up once. The chain has TRBV24-1 and TRBJ1-2, with D hard to call. V was cut by 3 bases and J by 2 bases, with 12 bases left in between. Germline V lookup: CDR1 KGHDR, CDR2 SFDVKD. The CDR3 has 15 residues. The CDR3 region has the DNA TGTGCCACCAGTGATCCACAAACCGGGAACTATGGCTACACCTTC. Protein: CATSDPQTGNYGYTF.

This rearrangement joins TRBV6-2 or TRBV6-3 to TRBJ2-3, with 14 positions matching TRBD2. Trimming removed 6 bases from V and 0 bases from J; junction bases left unmatched: 8. The length of the CDR3 is 18 residues. Germline V CDR1 and CDR2: MNHEY, SVGEGT. CDR3 in DNA: TGTGCCAGCAGCACTGGACTAGCGGGGGGTAAAAGCACAGATACGCAGTATTTT. Protein product: CASSTGLAGGKSTDTQYF.

The V gene is TRBV6-2 or TRBV6-3, the J gene TRBJ2-7; 14 nucleotides line up with TRBD2. V lost 2 bases, J lost 3 bases, and 12 bases stayed unmatched. CDR1 and CDR2 (germline): MNHEY, SVGEGT. The CDR3 extends over 19 amino acids. The CDR3 region is CASSYEPGLAGVVLYEQYF. The CDR3 DNA sequence: TGTGCCAGCAGTTACGAGCCGGGACTAGCGGGGGTAGTTCTCTACGAGCAGTACTTC.

The rearrangement uses TRBV25-1 and TRBJ1-1; a possible D gene is TRBD1 (5 bases). The CDR3 loop spans 13 amino acids. Germline-derived CDR1 and CDR2 are MGHDK and SYGVNS. Trimming removed 2 bases at V and 5 bases at J, with 9 bases between. CDR3 amino acids: CASSERGRTEAFF. Here the CDR3 DNA reads TGTGCCAGCAGTGAAAGGGGAAGAACTGAAGCTTTCTTT.

The chain joins TRBV28 to TRBJ1-2; no firm D call. There are 12 residues in the CDR3. Germline V lookup: CDR1 MDHEN, CDR2 SYDVKM. With 5 bases removed from V and 6 bases from J, the gap between germline ends came to 10 bases. The CDR3 here is CASSGPFDGYTF. CDR3 sequence (DNA): TGTGCCAGCAGTGGCCCATTTGATGGCTACACCTTC.

Written as DNA, the CDR3 is TGCAGCGTTGGTACTGGGGCCAACGTCCTGACTTTC. Translating it yields CSVGTGANVLTF. The V and J genes are TRBV29-1 and TRBJ2-6; D unresolved. V was clipped by 4 bases and J by 2 bases, with 3 bases between them. From germline, CDR1 is SQVTM and CDR2 ANQGSEA. The CDR3 length is 12 residues.

The V and J genes are TRBV20-1 and TRBJ2-2; D is possibly TRBD2 (5 bases). This CDR3 is built from 11 residues. The germline CDR1 and CDR2 sequences are DFQATT and SNEGSKA (reference sequence). Trimming pared 6 bases from V and 5 bases from J, leaving 7 bases between. The CDR3 DNA reads as TGCAGTGCCGGCGGGACCGGGGAGCTGTTTTTT. This codes for CSAGGTGELFF.

This chain uses TRBV30 with TRBJ2-2; D is possibly TRBD2 (7 bases). This CDR3 is built from 15 residues. V dropped 4 bases and J dropped 4 bases, with 16 bases sitting between them. Germline V gene sequence: CDR1 GTSNPN, CDR2 SVGIG (reference sequence). The CDR3: CAWNKRGGFTGELFF. CDR3 bases: TGTGCCTGGAATAAAAGGGGGGGATTCACCGGGGAGCTGTTTTTT.

The V and J genes are TRBV7-2 and TRBJ1-1; 9 nucleotides match TRBD1. J lost 10 bases, V lost 5 bases, and 5 bases had no gene match. The germline V gene encodes CDR1 SGHTA and CDR2 FQGNSA. The CDR3 length is 12 residues. The CDR3 is CASSRGTGIAFF. The CDR3 region has the DNA TGTGCCAGCAGCCGCGGGACAGGGATAGCTTTCTTT.

The chain uses TRBV6-5 and TRBJ2-1; 7 bases fit TRBD1. Unmatched junction bases numbered 8, after V lost 8 bases and J lost 4 bases. From germline, CDR1 is MNHEY and CDR2 SVGAGI. CDR3 length: 14 residues. The CDR3 protein is CASVSGTAYNEQFF. CDR3 DNA: TGTGCCAGCGTGAGTGGGACAGCTTACAATGAGCAGTTCTTC.

In regard to this clone: A read error may produce the germline difference seen at one junction end. V gene TRBV7-3 combines with J gene TRBJ2-3, with TRBD2 matching 16 bases. Germline values: CDR1 SGHTA, CDR2 FQGTGA. The CDR3 has 16 residues. The CDR3 is CANSQGLAGGQDTQYF. As DNA, the CDR3 is TGTGCCAACAGCCAGGGACTAGCGGGGGGGCAAGATACGCAGTATTTT. Based on the CDR3 plus reference TRBV7-3 and TRBJ2-3, the full variable domain is GAGVSQTPSNKVTEKGKYVELRCDPISGHTALYWYRQSLGQGPEFLIYFQGTGAADDSGLPNDRFFAVRPEGSVSTLKIQRTERGDSAVYLCANSQGLAGGQDTQYFGPGTRLTVL.

This clone has only a few counts. The chain recombines TRBV5-4 with TRBJ2-7, with D possibly matching TRBD1 (5 bases). There are 13 residues in the CDR3. The V gene's germline CDR1 is SGHNT and CDR2 YYREEE (reference sequence). Trimming removed 3 bases from V and 5 bases from J, with 12 bases in between. The CDR3 region has the DNA TGTGCCAGCAGCTATGGGGCTGTCAACGAGCAGTACTTC. This translates into CASSYGAVNEQYF.

The chain uses TRBV30 and TRBJ1-6; TRBD1 matches at 7 bases. V was pared by 7 bases and J by 0 bases, with 12 bases of the junction left unmatched. Germline CDR1 and CDR2: GTSNPN and SVGIG (reference sequence). CDR3 length equals 17 residues. Here the CDR3 reads CAFTGRGLSSYNSPLHF. In DNA, the CDR3 is TGTGCCTTCACGGGTAGGGGGCTAAGCTCCTATAATTCACCCCTCCACTTT.

This clone was observed a single time. The CDR3 loop is CAISPGGSGGSYEQYF. CDR3 nucleotides: TGTGCCATCAGCCCCGGGGGTAGCGGGGGCTCCTACGAGCAGTACTTC. The genes are TRBV10-3 and TRBJ2-7; 9 bases map to TRBD2. V lost 6 bases to trimming and J lost 0 bases; unmatched junction nucleotides: 9. In germline, CDR1 is ENHRY, CDR2 SYGVKD. The CDR3 length is 16 residues.

The chain combines TRBV19 with TRBJ1-5; 11 positions match TRBD1. J gave up 2 bases and V 9 bases, and 6 bases lay outside the gene matches. CDR3 length: 15 residues. Germline V lookup: CDR1 LNHDA, CDR2 SQIVND (reference sequence). CDR3 bases: TGTGCCAGCACCAGGACAGGGGGCCGCAATCAGCCCCAGCATTTT. It is translated as CASTRTGGRNQPQHF.

The V gene is TRBV28, the J gene TRBJ1-1; D ambiguous. CDR1 is MDHEN, CDR2 SYDVKM, per germline. V lost 5 bases, J lost 6 bases, and 10 bases lay in between. The CDR3 spans 12 residues. Written as DNA, the CDR3 is TGTGCCAGCAGTCCCCTCTTAGCTGAAGCTTTCTTT. Translating gives CASSPLLAEAFF.

The chain joins TRBV15 to TRBJ2-7, with TRBD1 identical over 10 bases. V trimming: 5 bases; J trimming: 4 bases; junction bases outside the gene matches: 8. CDR3 size: 15 residues. Germline loops: CDR1 LNHNV, CDR2 YYDKDF (reference sequence). CDR3 sequence: CATSPSTGGGYEQYF. The CDR3 nucleotides are TGTGCCACCAGCCCGTCGACAGGGGGCGGATACGAGCAGTACTTC.

The CDR3 loop is CASSSSSGGGPINEQFF. The CDR3 nucleotides are TGTGCCAGCAGCTCCTCTAGCGGGGGGGGCCCAATCAATGAGCAGTTCTTC. The rearrangement uses TRBV11-3 and TRBJ2-1; 12 positions agree with TRBD2. Germline CDR1 and CDR2: SGHNT and YENEEA. The CDR3 is 17 residues long. J lost 6 bases, V lost 4 bases, and 10 bases had no gene match.

V gene TRBV6-5 combines with J gene TRBJ1-1; 9 bases are shared with TRBD1. CDR3 length: 15 amino acids. Germline trimming cut 6 bases from V and 6 bases from J; bases unmatched to any gene: 11. Germline values: CDR1 MNHEY, CDR2 SVGAGI. CDR3 sequence (DNA): TGTGCCAGCAGCGAGCTAGGACAGGGGATCTCTGAAGCTTTCTTT. Translation: CASSELGQGISEAFF.

The CDR3 here is CASSLGSTRIYEQYF. The CDR3 region has the DNA TGTGCCAGCAGTTTGGGGTCGACTAGAATCTACGAGCAGTACTTC. This chain uses TRBV28 with TRBJ2-7, with a possible D match to TRBD2 (6 bases). CDR1 is MDHEN, CDR2 SYDVKM, per germline. V dropped 3 bases and J dropped 3 bases, with 15 bases sitting between them. CDR3 size: 15 residues.

This clone is a singleton in its sample. The chain couples TRBV19 to TRBJ2-3; 9 nucleotides line up with TRBD1. The CDR3 sequence is 15 residues long. The V segment lost 6 bases and the J segment 4 bases; nucleotides outside the gene matches: 8. Per the germline V gene, CDR1 is LNHDA and CDR2 is SQIVND (reference sequence). The CDR3 loop is CASRDGTGRADTQYF. DNA of the CDR3: TGTGCCAGTAGGGACGGGACAGGGCGAGCAGATACGCAGTATTTT. The full variable domain, with the rest looked up from reference TRBV19 and TRBJ2-3, is DGGITQSPKYLFRKEGQNVTLSCEQNLNHDAMYWYRQDPGQGLRLIYYSQIVNDFQKGDIAEGYSVSREKKESFPLTVTSAQKNPTAFYLCASRDGTGRADTQYFGPGTRLTVL.

The J gene is TRBJ2-3, the V gene TRBV5-1; TRBD2 matches 7 bases. Germline assignment: CDR1 SGHRS and CDR2 YFSETQ. This CDR3 spans 13 amino acids. V was clipped by 4 bases and J by 4 bases; unmatched bases: 3. The CDR3 DNA is TGCGCCAGCAGCAGGGACTACGCAGATACGCAGTATTTT. Translation: CASSRDYADTQYF.

J is TRBJ1-5 and V is TRBV19; D possibly corresponds to TRBD1 (6 bases). This CDR3 has 15 amino acids. The germline V and J ends were trimmed by 5 bases and 2 bases, with 13 bases remaining between them. From germline, CDR1 is LNHDA and CDR2 SQIVND (reference sequence). CDR3 coding DNA: TGTGCCAGTAGTTTCGACAGGTTAGGCAATCAGCCCCAGCATTTT. Translated, it gives CASSFDRLGNQPQHF. Drawing the rest from reference TRBV19 and TRBJ1-5, the complete variable domain is DGGITQSPKYLFRKEGQNVTLSCEQNLNHDAMYWYRQDPGQGLRLIYYSQIVNDFQKGDIAEGYSVSREKKESFPLTVTSAQKNPTAFYLCASSFDRLGNQPQHFGDGTRLSIL.